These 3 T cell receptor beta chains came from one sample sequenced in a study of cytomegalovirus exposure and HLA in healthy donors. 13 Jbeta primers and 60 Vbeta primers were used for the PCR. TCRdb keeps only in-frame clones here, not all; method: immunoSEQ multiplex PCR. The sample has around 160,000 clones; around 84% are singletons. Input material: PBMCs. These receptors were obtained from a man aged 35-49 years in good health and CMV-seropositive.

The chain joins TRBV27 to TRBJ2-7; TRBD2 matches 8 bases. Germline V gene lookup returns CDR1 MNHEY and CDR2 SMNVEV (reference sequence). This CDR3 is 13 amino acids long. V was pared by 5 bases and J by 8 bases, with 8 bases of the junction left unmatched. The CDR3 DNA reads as TGTGCCAGCAGTCCGGGACTAGGGTTAAAGCAGTACTTC. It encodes CASSPGLGLKQYF.

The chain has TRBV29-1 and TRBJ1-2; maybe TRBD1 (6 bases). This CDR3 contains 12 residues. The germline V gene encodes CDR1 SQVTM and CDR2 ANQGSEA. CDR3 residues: CNVRLDSYGYTF. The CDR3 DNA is TGCAACGTCCGACTGGACAGCTATGGCTACACCTTC.

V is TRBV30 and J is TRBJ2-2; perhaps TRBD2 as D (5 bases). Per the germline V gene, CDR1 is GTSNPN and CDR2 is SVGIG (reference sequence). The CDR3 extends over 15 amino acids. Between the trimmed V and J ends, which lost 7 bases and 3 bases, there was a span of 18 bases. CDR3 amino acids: CALSPGSSDTGELFF. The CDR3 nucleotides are TGTGCCTTATCCCCGGGGAGCTCAGACACCGGGGAGCTGTTTTTT.